Following are 10 T cell receptor beta chains from one sample sequenced in a study of T-cell memory formation after mild COVID-19. TCRdb reprocessed the 5' RACE reads with MiXCR, giving one entry per CDR3 protein. The sample yields some 40,000 distinct CDR3 sequences, 6% to 7.5% seen once. The sequenced material came from PBMCs or a T cell subset sorted from them (not recorded which). These receptor sequences come from an adult who had mild COVID-19 (a few samples of this study predate the infection). Cell type and time point are not known.

There are many counts of this clonotype. The gene calls are TRBV3-1 and TRBJ1-2; 7 positions agree with TRBD1. V lost 4 bases, J lost 3 bases, and 2 bases stayed unmatched. The CDR3 loop spans 13 amino acids. In germline, CDR1 is LGHDT, CDR2 YNNKEL (reference sequence). CDR3 nucleotide sequence: TGTGCCAGCAGCCGGGACAGTTACTATGGCTACACCTTC. This encodes CASSRDSYYGYTF.

This clonotype was detected many times. This sequence joins TRBV7-9 and TRBJ1-3; no clear D gene. Deletions cut 1 base from V and 0 bases from J, with 4 bases between. The CDR3 runs 14 residues. Germline CDR1 SEHNR, CDR2 FQNEAQ (reference sequence). The DNA of the CDR3 is TGTGCCAGCAGCTTAGACATCTCTGGAAACACCATATATTTT. Translated, it gives CASSLDISGNTIYF.

This clonotype was seen a handful of times. The gene calls are TRBV29-1 and TRBJ1-1, with TRBD1 as a possible D gene (6 bases). The CDR3 is made up of 14 amino acids. Trimming cost V 3 bases and J 3 bases, with 14 bases left between them. Per germline, CDR1 SQVTM and CDR2 ANQGSEA. The CDR3 DNA sequence: TGCAGCGTTGAGTCACAGGGATCCTACACTGAAGCTTTCTTT. Translated, it gives CSVESQGSYTEAFF.

V and J are TRBV19 and TRBJ2-5; D remains unclear. Germline CDR1 and CDR2: LNHDA and SQIVND (reference sequence). Deletions cut 5 bases from V and 13 bases from J, with 14 bases between. This CDR3 has 11 amino acids. The CDR3 here is CASSLGPARYF. For the CDR3, the DNA is TGTGCCAGTAGTCTAGGTCCAGCCCGGTACTTC.

V and J are TRBV18 and TRBJ1-1; perhaps TRBD1 as D (6 bases). Trimming took off 8 bases at V and 1 base at J, with 32 bases between the two ends. CDR1 and CDR2 from the germline V gene are KGHSH and LQKENI. The CDR3 has 20 residues. The CDR3 is CASSPSDITGNSIGNTEAFF. CDR3 coding DNA: TGTGCCAGCAGCCCCTCCGATATTACAGGGAACTCGATCGGGAACACTGAAGCTTTCTTT.

The rearrangement uses TRBV5-1 and TRBJ2-1; TRBD2 matches 15 bases. Looked up from germline, CDR1 is SGHRS and CDR2 is YFSETQ. There are 16 residues in the CDR3. V dropped 7 bases and J dropped 5; count of bases not matched to a gene: 7. The CDR3 region is CASRTSGRGGNNEQFF. DNA of the CDR3: TGCGCCAGCCGGACTAGCGGGAGGGGGGGGAACAATGAGCAGTTCTTC.

In the case of this clonotype: This may be a read error: a much more frequent sequence differs by one nucleotide. The chain uses TRBV3-1 and TRBJ1-1; 7 bases agree with TRBD1. V was pared by 1 base and J by 8 bases, with 7 bases of the junction left unmatched. The CDR3 contains 14 residues. CDR1 is LGHDT, CDR2 YNNKEL, per germline (reference sequence). The CDR3 region is CASSQAQQGREAFF. The CDR3 DNA reads TGTGCCAGCAGCCAAGCTCAACAGGGGAGGGAAGCTTTCTTT.

This clonotype was seen ten or more times. The genes are TRBV4-1 and TRBJ2-7, with D tentatively TRBD1 (6 bases). The CDR3 runs to 14 residues. CDR1 and CDR2 from the germline V gene are MGHRA and YSYEKL. Trimming took off 5 bases at V and 10 bases at J, with 21 bases between the two ends. CDR3 residues: CASSGNPGEIEQYF. In DNA, the CDR3 is TGCGCCAGCAGCGGTAATCCAGGGGAGATCGAACAGTACTTC.

This clonotype came up a few times. The V gene is TRBV30, the J gene TRBJ2-1, with TRBD2 as a possible D gene (6 bases). Germline CDR1 GTSNPN, CDR2 SVGIG (reference sequence). The length of the CDR3 is 15 residues. Between the trimmed V and J ends, which lost 3 bases and 6 bases, there was a span of 18 bases. CDR3 DNA sequence: TGTGCCTGGAGGCCAGGGACTGTACTCGGCAATGAGCAGTTCTTC. Protein sequence: CAWRPGTVLGNEQFF.

This clonotype has only a few counts. This rearrangement joins TRBV7-9 to TRBJ2-1, with TRBD2 matching 7 bases. The V gene end was trimmed by 4 bases and the J gene end by 9 bases; junction bases not matched to a gene: 6. The CDR3 extends over 13 amino acids. The V gene's germline CDR1 is SEHNR and CDR2 FQNEAQ (reference sequence). This CDR3 is CASSSTGGLEQFF. CDR3 DNA sequence: TGTGCCAGCAGCTCAACGGGAGGTCTTGAGCAGTTCTTC.